This T cell receptor beta chain was recovered during a study of HIV-infected patients and healthy controls. The CDR3 has 14 amino acids. Germline lookup yields CDR1 SEHNR and CDR2 FQNEAQ (reference sequence). The V and J ends lost 2 bases and 10 bases respectively, with 17 bases between them. Reverse transcription used 450 to 650 ng RNA and constant-region primers for alpha and beta. Alpha and beta chain libraries were made separately by chain-specific third strand synthesis with multiplexing indices. TCRdb re-called the 5' RACE reads through MiXCR, storing one row per CDR3 protein. This table has about 10,000 distinct CDR3 sequences, around 7.6% appearing once. All unsorted peripheral T cells were captured because whole blood was used without fractionation.

The chain couples TRBV7-9 to TRBJ1-1; D gene unclear. The TCR sequence derives from an adult in good health. The source material was blood. CDR3 nucleotide sequence: TGTGCCAGCAGCTTAAGGTCCTCGCTAATGGGAGCTTTCTTT. It codes for CASSLRSSLMGAFF.